These T cell receptor beta chains were read from a single sample in a study of PD-1 blockade in classical Hodgkin lymphoma. TCRdb's copy holds only in-frame clones and misses some; the assay was immunoSEQ multiplex PCR. The sample holds fewer than 45,000 clones, around 86% seen once. The source was peripheral blood mononuclear cells (PBMCs), collected before the second cycle of nivolumab. The receptor set was obtained from a human donor with classical Hodgkin lymphoma. CDR3s include the opening cysteine and the closing phenylalanine or tryptophan. The D gene is left open where the match is weak. A row's size may be missing; if present it is once, few, many or a size class.

TRBV4-1	TRBD1	TRBJ2-7	-	CASSPTGVEQYF	TGCGCCAGCAGCCCCACAGGGGTCGAGCAGTACTTC
TRBV2	TRBD1	TRBJ1-1	-	CASSGDRGRIQSEAFF	TGTGCCAGCAGTGGGGACAGGGGGCGCATTCAGTCTGAAGCTTTCTTT
TRBV5-1	-	TRBJ2-3	-	CASRKGGQERTDTQYF	TGCGCCAGCAGGAAGGGGGGCCAGGAGCGCACAGATACGCAGTATTTT
TRBV27	-	TRBJ1-2	-	CASRSDGNYGYTF	TGTGCCAGCAGGTCGGACGGAAACTATGGCTACACCTTC
TRBV18	TRBD1	TRBJ1-1	-	CASSPRTGGGNTEAFF	TGTGCCAGCTCACCAAGGACAGGGGGAGGAAACACTGAAGCTTTCTTT
TRBV5-1	-	TRBJ2-1	-	CASSLGGTSSYNEQFF	TGCGCCAGCAGCTTGGGTGGGACAAGCTCCTACAATGAGCAGTTCTTC
TRBV7-2	TRBD2	TRBJ2-1	once	CASSLALWSSGRNSYNEQFF	TGTGCCAGCAGCTTAGCCCTTTGGTCTAGCGGGAGGAACTCCTACAATGAGCAGTTCTTC
TRBV18	-	TRBJ2-7	-	CASSPGDGREYYYEQYF	TGTGCCAGCTCACCAGGGGACGGAAGGGAGTACTACTACGAGCAGTACTTC
TRBV5-1	-	TRBJ2-3	-	CASSLDGSTDTQYF	TGCGCCAGCAGCTTGGACGGTAGCACAGATACGCAGTATTTT
TRBV7-9	TRBD1	TRBJ2-7	-	CASSPLTGGTNSYEQYF	TGTGCCAGCAGCCCGCTGACAGGGGGTACAAACTCCTACGAGCAGTACTTC
TRBV4-2	-	TRBJ1-1	-	CASSQERHTEAFF	TGTGCCAGCAGCCAAGAGCGGCACACTGAAGCTTTCTTT
TRBV2	-	TRBJ2-7	-	CAMGLRSYEQYF	TGTGCCATGGGGTTGAGATCCTACGAGCAGTACTTC
TRBV18	TRBD1	TRBJ2-4	-	CASSQFTGTVFDPSYF	TGTGCCAGCTCACAGTTCACCGGGACAGTCTTCGATCCCTCGTACTTC
TRBV7-3	-	TRBJ1-4	-	CASSLNAGEKLFF	TGTGCCAGCAGCTTAAATGCTGGCGAAAAACTGTTTTTT
TRBV5-8	TRBD1	TRBJ2-5	-	CASSLGTGRETQYF	TGTGCCAGCAGCCTCGGGACAGGGCGGGAGACCCAGTACTTC
TRBV7-9	-	TRBJ2-6	-	CASSFDSLSSGANVLTF	TGTGCCAGCAGCTTTGACAGTCTATCCTCTGGGGCCAACGTCCTGACTTTC
TRBV27	-	TRBJ2-7	-	CASSPVPLSSYEQYF	TGTGCCAGCAGTCCTGTGCCCTTAAGCTCCTACGAGCAGTACTTC